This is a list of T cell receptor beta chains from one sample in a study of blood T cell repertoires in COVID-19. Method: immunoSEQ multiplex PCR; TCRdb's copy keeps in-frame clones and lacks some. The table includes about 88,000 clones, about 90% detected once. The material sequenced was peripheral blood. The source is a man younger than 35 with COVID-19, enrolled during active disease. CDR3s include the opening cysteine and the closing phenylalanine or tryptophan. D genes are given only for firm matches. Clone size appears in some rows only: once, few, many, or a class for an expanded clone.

CDR3 protein: CASSLAGGQAGELFF; CDR3 DNA: TGTGCCAGCAGTTTAGCGGGTGGACAGGCGGGGGAGCTGTTTTTT; V gene: TRBV28; J gene: TRBJ2-2; clone size: NA; D gene: TRBD1
CDR3 protein: CASSLGVNTEAFF; CDR3 DNA: TGCGCCAGCAGCCTAGGGGTGAACACTGAAGCTTTCTTT; V gene: TRBV4-1; J gene: TRBJ1-1; clone size: NA; D gene: NA
CDR3 protein: CSAWDRDYEQYF; CDR3 DNA: TGCAGCGCCTGGGACAGGGACTACGAGCAGTACTTC; V gene: TRBV29-1; J gene: TRBJ2-7; clone size: NA; D gene: TRBD1
CDR3 protein: CASSEDRNTEAFF; CDR3 DNA: TGTGCCAGCAGCGAGGACAGGAACACTGAAGCTTTCTTT; V gene: TRBV4-2; J gene: TRBJ1-1; clone size: NA; D gene: NA
CDR3 protein: CASSKGPGFEGTGELFF; CDR3 DNA: TGTGCCAGTAGTAAGGGCCCGGGGTTCGAGGGCACCGGGGAGCTGTTTTTT; V gene: TRBV19; J gene: TRBJ2-2; clone size: once; D gene: NA
CDR3 protein: CASSFGGGSDRAQETQYF; CDR3 DNA: TGTGCCAGCAGCTTCGGCGGCGGATCGGACAGGGCCCAAGAGACCCAGTACTTC; V gene: TRBV11-2; J gene: TRBJ2-5; clone size: NA; D gene: TRBD1
CDR3 protein: CASSHRDSILTGTSYPYF; CDR3 DNA: TGCGCCAGCAGCCACCGGGACAGCATCCTTACCGGGACTAGCTATCCCTACTTC; V gene: TRBV4-1; J gene: TRBJ2-7; clone size: NA; D gene: TRBD2
CDR3 protein: CASRQGSLNEQYF; CDR3 DNA: TGTGCCTCCCGCCAGGGGAGCTTAAACGAGCAGTACTTC; V gene: TRBV15; J gene: TRBJ2-7; clone size: once; D gene: NA
CDR3 protein: CASSQEAEQFF; CDR3 DNA: TGCGCCAGCAGCCAAGAGGCTGAGCAGTTCTTC; V gene: TRBV4-3; J gene: TRBJ2-1; clone size: NA; D gene: NA
CDR3 protein: CASSPAFGTGQGYTF; CDR3 DNA: TGTGCCAGCAGCCCCGCTTTTGGGACAGGGCAAGGCTACACCTTC; V gene: TRBV7-2; J gene: TRBJ1-2; clone size: once; D gene: TRBD1
CDR3 protein: CASSPLGTENSPLHF; CDR3 DNA: TGCGCCAGCAGCCCTCTAGGCACGGAGAATTCACCCCTCCACTTT; V gene: TRBV5-1; J gene: TRBJ1-6; clone size: NA; D gene: NA
CDR3 protein: CARSRSHRRTYNEQFF; CDR3 DNA: TGTGCCAGAAGCCGGTCCCATAGGAGAACATACAATGAGCAGTTCTTC; V gene: TRBV5-3; J gene: TRBJ2-1; clone size: NA; D gene: NA
CDR3 protein: CASSIGTGGWETQYF; CDR3 DNA: TGTGCCAGTAGTATTGGGACAGGGGGTTGGGAGACCCAGTACTTC; V gene: TRBV19; J gene: TRBJ2-5; clone size: once; D gene: TRBD1
CDR3 protein: CASSGVGTGELFF; CDR3 DNA: TGTGCCAGCTCAGGGGTTGGCACCGGGGAGCTGTTTTTT; V gene: TRBV7-9; J gene: TRBJ2-2; clone size: NA; D gene: NA
CDR3 protein: CASSPLRDRAYEQYF; CDR3 DNA: TGTGCCAGCAGTCCGTTGAGGGACAGGGCTTACGAGCAGTACTTC; V gene: TRBV28; J gene: TRBJ2-7; clone size: NA; D gene: TRBD1
CDR3 protein: CASSFDWRNTGELFF; CDR3 DNA: TGCGCCAGCAGTTTTGACTGGAGGAACACCGGGGAGCTGTTTTTT; V gene: TRBV4-1; J gene: TRBJ2-2; clone size: NA; D gene: NA
CDR3 protein: CASNLGLTRGNEQFF; CDR3 DNA: TGCGCCAGCAACTTAGGCCTTACTCGAGGCAATGAGCAGTTCTTC; V gene: TRBV5-1; J gene: TRBJ2-1; clone size: NA; D gene: NA
CDR3 protein: CAWNSGDGYTF; CDR3 DNA: TGTGCCTGGAACAGCGGGGACGGCTACACCTTC; V gene: TRBV30; J gene: TRBJ1-2; clone size: NA; D gene: NA
CDR3 protein: CASSQDRGTNSYEQYF; CDR3 DNA: TGCGCCAGCAGCCAAGATCGGGGGACGAACTCCTACGAGCAGTACTTC; V gene: TRBV4-1; J gene: TRBJ2-7; clone size: NA; D gene: NA
CDR3 protein: CASSRDSVSQPQHF; CDR3 DNA: TGTGCCAGCAGCCGCGACAGTGTGAGTCAGCCCCAGCATTTT; V gene: TRBV9; J gene: TRBJ1-5; clone size: NA; D gene: NA
CDR3 protein: CASSLGLLAGAYNEQFF; CDR3 DNA: TGTGCCAGCAGCTTAGGCCTACTAGCGGGCGCCTACAATGAGCAGTTCTTC; V gene: TRBV13; J gene: TRBJ2-1; clone size: NA; D gene: TRBD2
CDR3 protein: CASSFRGLVSEQYF; CDR3 DNA: TGTGCCAGCAGTTTCCGGGGACTAGTTTCTGAGCAGTACTTC; V gene: TRBV6-5; J gene: TRBJ2-7; clone size: NA; D gene: TRBD2
CDR3 protein: CASRMGGTGWYEQYF; CDR3 DNA: TGTGCCAGCAGGATGGGGGGGACAGGGTGGTACGAGCAGTACTTC; V gene: TRBV28; J gene: TRBJ2-7; clone size: few; D gene: TRBD1
CDR3 protein: CASSFRGSSNTGELFF; CDR3 DNA: TGTGCCAGCAGCTTTCGGGGATCCTCGAACACCGGGGAGCTGTTTTTT; V gene: TRBV11-3; J gene: TRBJ2-2; clone size: NA; D gene: NA
CDR3 protein: CATKRGSSYEQYF; CDR3 DNA: TGTGCCACCAAGCGGGGTAGCTCCTACGAGCAGTACTTC; V gene: TRBV5-6; J gene: TRBJ2-7; clone size: NA; D gene: TRBD2
CDR3 protein: CASSQGPVGGQGEQYF; CDR3 DNA: TGCGCCAGCAGCCAAGGGCCTGTTGGAGGGCAGGGAGAGCAGTACTTC; V gene: TRBV4-1; J gene: TRBJ2-7; clone size: NA; D gene: NA
CDR3 protein: CASSFRTGELFF; CDR3 DNA: TGTGCCAGCAGCTTCCGTACCGGGGAGCTGTTTTTT; V gene: TRBV7-3; J gene: TRBJ2-2; clone size: few; D gene: NA
CDR3 protein: CASSLPRQGGYNSPLHF; CDR3 DNA: TGTGCCAGCAGTTTGCCCCGACAGGGGGGCTATAATTCACCCCTCCACTTT; V gene: TRBV28; J gene: TRBJ1-6; clone size: NA; D gene: TRBD1
CDR3 protein: CASSLLTGRSSYTF; CDR3 DNA: TGTGCCAGCAGTTTACTGACAGGGAGAAGCAGCTACACCTTC; V gene: TRBV28; J gene: TRBJ1-2; clone size: NA; D gene: TRBD1
CDR3 protein: CASSQEREGQNIQYF; CDR3 DNA: TGTGCCAGCAGCCAAGAGCGGGAGGGCCAAAACATTCAGTACTTC; V gene: TRBV4-2; J gene: TRBJ2-4; clone size: NA; D gene: TRBD2
CDR3 protein: CASGLGQPQHF; CDR3 DNA: TGTGCCAGCGGCCTCGGGCAGCCCCAGCATTTT; V gene: TRBV6-2/TRBV6-3; J gene: TRBJ1-5; clone size: NA; D gene: NA
CDR3 protein: CASSFSSPGQFF; CDR3 DNA: TGTGCCAGCAGCTTTTCGTCCCCAGGGCAGTTCTTC; V gene: TRBV13; J gene: TRBJ2-1; clone size: NA; D gene: NA
CDR3 protein: CASSQATGGRGYTF; CDR3 DNA: TGCGCCAGCAGCCAAGCGACAGGGGGAAGGGGCTACACCTTC; V gene: TRBV4-3; J gene: TRBJ1-2; clone size: NA; D gene: TRBD1
CDR3 protein: CASSRDRVYEQYF; CDR3 DNA: TGTGCCAGTTCGCGGGACAGGGTCTACGAGCAGTACTTC; V gene: TRBV6-5; J gene: TRBJ2-7; clone size: few; D gene: TRBD1
CDR3 protein: CASSRTREAFF; CDR3 DNA: TGTGCCAGCAGCCGTACGAGAGAAGCTTTCTTT; V gene: TRBV28; J gene: TRBJ1-1; clone size: NA; D gene: NA
CDR3 protein: CASSTTGGRPEAFF; CDR3 DNA: TGTGCCAGCAGCACGACAGGGGGAAGGCCTGAAGCTTTCTTT; V gene: TRBV7-9; J gene: TRBJ1-1; clone size: NA; D gene: TRBD1
CDR3 protein: CASSFTSGSAGELFF; CDR3 DNA: TGTGCCAGCAGCTTCACTAGCGGGAGTGCCGGGGAGCTGTTTTTT; V gene: TRBV13; J gene: TRBJ2-2; clone size: once; D gene: TRBD2
CDR3 protein: CASSLVAGGFTDTQYF; CDR3 DNA: TGTGCCAGCAGCTTGGTAGCGGGAGGTTTCACAGATACGCAGTATTTT; V gene: TRBV7-2; J gene: TRBJ2-3; clone size: NA; D gene: TRBD2
CDR3 protein: CASSYGTGGYEQYF; CDR3 DNA: TGTGCCAGCAGTTATGGGACAGGAGGATACGAGCAGTACTTC; V gene: TRBV6-5; J gene: TRBJ2-7; clone size: NA; D gene: TRBD1
CDR3 protein: CASSPGGTEAFF; CDR3 DNA: TGTGCCAGCAGCCCGGGGGGCACTGAAGCTTTCTTT; V gene: TRBV5-6; J gene: TRBJ1-1; clone size: NA; D gene: NA
CDR3 protein: CASNIDRTSYEQYF; CDR3 DNA: TGTGCCAGCAACATCGACAGGACCTCCTACGAGCAGTACTTC; V gene: TRBV28; J gene: TRBJ2-7; clone size: NA; D gene: NA
CDR3 protein: CASSVQGSAAYTEAFF; CDR3 DNA: TGCGCCAGCAGCGTACAGGGATCGGCCGCGTACACTGAAGCTTTCTTT; V gene: TRBV5-1; J gene: TRBJ1-1; clone size: NA; D gene: NA
CDR3 protein: CATSRDPRGVYEQYF; CDR3 DNA: TGTGCCACCAGCAGAGATCCGCGCGGGGTCTACGAGCAGTACTTC; V gene: TRBV15; J gene: TRBJ2-7; clone size: NA; D gene: NA
CDR3 protein: CASSLDWTGLYGYTF; CDR3 DNA: TGTGCCAGCAGCTTAGACTGGACAGGGCTCTATGGCTACACCTTC; V gene: TRBV7-2; J gene: TRBJ1-2; clone size: NA; D gene: TRBD1
CDR3 protein: CASSLGTSGVYEQYF; CDR3 DNA: TGTGCCAGCAGTTTAGGTACTAGCGGGGTGTACGAGCAGTACTTC; V gene: TRBV28; J gene: TRBJ2-7; clone size: NA; D gene: TRBD2
CDR3 protein: CASTRPDGGDIQYF; CDR3 DNA: TGTGCCAGCACGAGACCCGACGGGGGAGACATTCAGTACTTC; V gene: TRBV28; J gene: TRBJ2-4; clone size: NA; D gene: NA
CDR3 protein: CASSTLRTIDSEQYF; CDR3 DNA: TGTGCCAGCAGCACACTGAGGACAATCGACAGCGAGCAGTACTTC; V gene: TRBV7-2; J gene: TRBJ2-7; clone size: NA; D gene: NA
CDR3 protein: CASSPGTGEGGYTF; CDR3 DNA: TGCGCCAGCAGCCCGGGGACAGGGGAAGGCGGCTACACCTTC; V gene: TRBV5-1; J gene: TRBJ1-2; clone size: NA; D gene: TRBD1
CDR3 protein: CASAQGQYNSPLHF; CDR3 DNA: TGTGCCAGCGCTCAGGGGCAATATAATTCACCCCTCCACTTT; V gene: TRBV7-9; J gene: TRBJ1-6; clone size: NA; D gene: NA
CDR3 protein: CASSNQENQPQHF; CDR3 DNA: TGTGCCAGTAGTAATCAGGAAAATCAGCCCCAGCATTTT; V gene: TRBV19; J gene: TRBJ1-5; clone size: NA; D gene: NA
CDR3 protein: CASRLTGTFNNEQFF; CDR3 DNA: TGTGCCAGCAGACTTACCGGGACTTTCAACAATGAGCAGTTCTTC; V gene: TRBV28; J gene: TRBJ2-1; clone size: NA; D gene: NA
CDR3 protein: CASSQGGTGFQAQYF; CDR3 DNA: TGCGCCAGCAGCCAGGGCGGGACAGGGTTTCAGGCCCAGTACTTC; V gene: TRBV5-1; J gene: TRBJ2-5; clone size: NA; D gene: TRBD1
CDR3 protein: CASISNRLMDNEQFF; CDR3 DNA: TGTGCCAGCATCTCCAACAGGCTCATGGACAATGAGCAGTTCTTC; V gene: TRBV27; J gene: TRBJ2-1; clone size: NA; D gene: NA
CDR3 protein: CASSDGEDRKAFF; CDR3 DNA: TGTGCCAGCAGTGACGGGGAGGACAGGAAAGCTTTCTTT; V gene: TRBV2; J gene: TRBJ1-1; clone size: NA; D gene: TRBD1
CDR3 protein: CASSSTGTRMNTEAFF; CDR3 DNA: TGCGCCAGCAGCTCGACAGGGACAAGGATGAACACTGAAGCTTTCTTT; V gene: TRBV5-1; J gene: TRBJ1-1; clone size: NA; D gene: TRBD1
CDR3 protein: CAWSLRSEPYEQYF; CDR3 DNA: TGTGCCTGGAGCCTTAGGAGCGAGCCCTACGAGCAGTACTTC; V gene: TRBV30; J gene: TRBJ2-7; clone size: NA; D gene: NA